Listed below are T cell receptor beta chains from one sample, sequenced in a study of human T cells and chemical hapten exposure. TCRdb re-derived calls from the RACE reads in MiXCR, one entry per CDR3 protein. This sample has some 100,000 distinct CDR3 sequences, with 9.2% found just once. Sequencing was performed on whole blood, taken in connection with sensitization to the hapten diphenylcyclopropenone (DPC). Receptor source: a woman between 40 and 50 years old with alopecia areata. Some clones in this sample may be carry-over from other donors' samples. The CDR3 runs from the conserved cysteine through the conserved F or W. The D gene is left open where the match is weak. The listing skips clone size in some rows; elsewhere it reads once, few, many or a size class.

J | V | size | D | DNA | CDR3
TRBJ1-1 | TRBV6-5 | many | TRBD1 | TGTGCCAGCAACAAGGTGGGACAGGGATTGAACACTGAAGCTTTCTTT | CASNKVGQGLNTEAFF
TRBJ2-3 | TRBV6-2/TRBV6-3 | many | . | TGTGCCAGCAGTTACTCAGGCGGAGGGAACACAGATACGCAGTATTTT | CASSYSGGGNTDTQYF
TRBJ2-7 | TRBV20-1 | . | . | TGCAGTGCTAGAGACGTAACGATCGCCTACGAGCAGTACTTC | CSARDVTIAYEQYF
TRBJ2-3 | TRBV29-1 | few | . | TGCAGCGTTGCTTCCCCGGGCACAGATACGCAGTATTTT | CSVASPGTDTQYF
TRBJ2-7 | TRBV15 | . | . | TGTGCCACCAGCAGAGATCCCCTTGGGGAGGGGGCTCACGAGCAGTACTTC | CATSRDPLGEGAHEQYF
TRBJ2-7 | TRBV6-2/TRBV6-3 | . | TRBD2 | TGTGCCAGCAGTTACAGCGGGGGGGTTTACTACGAGCAGTACTTC | CASSYSGGVYYEQYF
TRBJ1-5 | TRBV12-3/TRBV12-4 | few | . | TGTGCCAGCAGTTTGGGGCAGGTTAACCAGCCCCAGCATTTT | CASSLGQVNQPQHF
TRBJ2-7 | TRBV20-1 | few | . | TGCAGTGCTCCCCTGGCATACGAGCAGTACTTC | CSAPLAYEQYF
TRBJ2-3 | TRBV28 | few | . | TGTGCCAGCAGTTTAATTCAGGGAAGCACAGATACGCAGTATTTT | CASSLIQGSTDTQYF
TRBJ2-1 | TRBV12-3/TRBV12-4 | few | TRBD1 | TGTGCCAGCAGCTCCTGGGACAGGGCCCCCAATGAGCAGTTCTTC | CASSSWDRAPNEQFF
TRBJ2-7 | TRBV20-1 | . | . | TGCAGTGCTGTATACTACGAGCAGTACTTC | CSAVYYEQYF
TRBJ2-7 | TRBV10-2 | . | TRBD2 | TGCGCCAGCAGCCCAGCGGGGCCTTCCTACGAGCAGTACTTC | CASSPAGPSYEQYF
TRBJ1-2 | TRBV6-1 | . | . | TGTGCCAGCAGTGGGCTTAGGGGCTACACCTTC | CASSGLRGYTF
TRBJ2-3 | TRBV12-3/TRBV12-4 | . | TRBD2 | TGTGCCAGCAGGTTATTGGGACTAGCGTCCGATACGCAGTATTTT | CASRLLGLASDTQYF
TRBJ1-5 | TRBV30 | many | TRBD1 | TGTGCCTGGGGGGCAGGGGGTCGGAGGCAGCCCCAGCATTTT | CAWGAGGRRQPQHF
TRBJ2-1 | TRBV5-6 | many | . | TGTGCCAGCAGCATAACCGCGCTTGAGCAGTTCTTC | CASSITALEQFF
TRBJ1-5 | TRBV20-1 | many | . | TGCAGTGCTAAAGACAGGATCAATAGCAATCAGCCCCAGCATTTT | CSAKDRINSNQPQHF
TRBJ2-4 | TRBV6-2/TRBV6-3 | . | TRBD1 | TGTGCCAGCAGTTACCCGACGGGACAGGGGGCCAAGTGGGCCAAAAACATTCAGTACTTC | CASSYPTGQGAKWAKNIQYF
TRBJ1-1 | TRBV10-3 | many | . | TGTGCCGTCAGGACGGATTTGAACACTGAAGCTTTCTTT | CAVRTDLNTEAFF
TRBJ2-7 | TRBV11-2 | many | . | TGTGCCAGCAGCTTATACGGGGGGCAAACCTACGAGCAGTACTTC | CASSLYGGQTYEQYF
TRBJ1-5 | TRBV7-2 | many | . | TGTGCCAGCAGCTTAGATCCGGGGATGGGCAATCAGCCCCAGCATTTT | CASSLDPGMGNQPQHF
TRBJ2-2 | TRBV27 | many | TRBD1 | TGTGCCAGCAGTGACGCCGGGACAGGGGTTACCGGGGAGCTGTTTTTT | CASSDAGTGVTGELFF
TRBJ1-2 | TRBV29-1 | many | TRBD1 | TGCAGCGTTGATGGACAGGGATCGACTAACTATGGCTACACCTTC | CSVDGQGSTNYGYTF
TRBJ1-1 | TRBV7-9 | many | . | TGTGCCAGCAGACTGGGGCAGATGAACACTGAAGCTTTCTTT | CASRLGQMNTEAFF
TRBJ2-6 | TRBV20-1 | once | . | TGCAGTGCTAGGGCTAAACCCTCTGGGGCCAACGTCCTGACTTTC | CSARAKPSGANVLTF
TRBJ2-3 | TRBV7-3 | . | . | TGTGCCAGCTCCCGGGGGGCCGCCACAGATACGCAGTATTTT | CASSRGAATDTQYF
TRBJ2-5 | TRBV20-1 | few | . | TGCAGTGCCATGCGGATTAGCTTCCAAGAGACCCAGTACTTC | CSAMRISFQETQYF
TRBJ1-5 | TRBV19 | . | . | TGTGCCAGTAGCTTATTGGGGGCCAATCAGCCCCAGCATTTT | CASSLLGANQPQHF
TRBJ1-6 | TRBV5-1 | many | . | TGCGCCAGCAGCCCATCAGGACAACCCGATTCACCCCTCCACTTT | CASSPSGQPDSPLHF
TRBJ2-7 | TRBV15 | many | . | TGTGCCACCAGCAGAGATTGGACGGGGGGACACTACGAGCAGTACTTC | CATSRDWTGGHYEQYF
TRBJ2-1 | TRBV6-6 | . | . | TGTGCCAGCAGTTACTCGACAGAAAACAATGAGCAGTTCTTC | CASSYSTENNEQFF
TRBJ1-6 | TRBV7-6 | . | . | TGTGCCAGCAGCTTAGAACAGCCTAATTCACCCCTCCACTTT | CASSLEQPNSPLHF
TRBJ2-2 | TRBV7-3 | many | . | TGTGCCAGCAGCTTAAATGGGAAGCCGAACACCGGGGAGCTGTTTTTT | CASSLNGKPNTGELFF
TRBJ1-1 | TRBV28 | many | . | TGTGCCAGCAGTTTAGGCGGGAACACTGAAGCTTTCTTT | CASSLGGNTEAFF
TRBJ2-5 | TRBV5-1 | . | . | TGCGCCAGCAGCCCTCTAGGACGGGGGCAAGAGACCCAGTACTTC | CASSPLGRGQETQYF
TRBJ2-7 | TRBV20-1 | many | . | TGCAGTGCTAGCGACTCCGTCTCCTACGAGCAGTACTTC | CSASDSVSYEQYF
TRBJ2-6 | TRBV29-1 | many | . | TGCAGCGTTACAGGGGGGGGCTCTGGGGCCAACGTCCTGACTTTC | CSVTGGGSGANVLTF